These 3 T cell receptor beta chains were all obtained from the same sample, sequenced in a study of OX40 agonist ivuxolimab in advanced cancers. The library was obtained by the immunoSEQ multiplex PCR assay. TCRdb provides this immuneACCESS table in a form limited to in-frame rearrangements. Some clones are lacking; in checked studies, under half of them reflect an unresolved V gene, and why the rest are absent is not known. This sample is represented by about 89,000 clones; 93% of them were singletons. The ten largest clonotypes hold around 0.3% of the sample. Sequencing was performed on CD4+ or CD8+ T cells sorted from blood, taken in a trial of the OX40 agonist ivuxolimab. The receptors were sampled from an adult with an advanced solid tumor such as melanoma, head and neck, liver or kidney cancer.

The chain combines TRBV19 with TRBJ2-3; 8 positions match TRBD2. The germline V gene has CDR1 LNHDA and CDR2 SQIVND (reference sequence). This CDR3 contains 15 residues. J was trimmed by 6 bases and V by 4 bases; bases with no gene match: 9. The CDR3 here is CASSTPSGGRDTQYF. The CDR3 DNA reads TGTGCCAGTAGTACCCCGTCGGGGGGGCGGGATACGCAGTATTTT. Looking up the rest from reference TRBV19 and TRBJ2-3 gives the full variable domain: DGGITQSPKYLFRKEGQNVTLSCEQNLNHDAMYWYRQDPGQGLRLIYYSQIVNDFQKGDIAEGYSVSREKKESFPLTVTSAQKNPTAFYLCASSTPSGGRDTQYFGPGTRLTVL.

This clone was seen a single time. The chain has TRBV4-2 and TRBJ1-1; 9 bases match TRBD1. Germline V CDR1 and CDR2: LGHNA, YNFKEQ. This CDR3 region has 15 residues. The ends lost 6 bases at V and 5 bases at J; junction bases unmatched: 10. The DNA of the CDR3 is TGTGCCAGCAGACTGACCGGGACAGGGAGGACTGAAGCTTTCTTT. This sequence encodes CASRLTGTGRTEAFF.

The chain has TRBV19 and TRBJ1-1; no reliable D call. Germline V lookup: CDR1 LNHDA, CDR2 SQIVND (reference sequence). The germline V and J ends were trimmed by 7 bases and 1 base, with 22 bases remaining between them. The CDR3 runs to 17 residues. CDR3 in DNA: TGTGCCAGTAATACGGTCCAAGGACGGCGGGAGAACACTGAAGCTTTCTTT. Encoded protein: CASNTVQGRRENTEAFF.